The 6 T cell receptor beta chains in this list originate from one sample, sequenced in a study of blood T cell repertoires in COVID-19. Profiling relied on immunoSEQ multiplex PCR, and the TCRdb table lists in-frame clones only, not all of them. The profile shows around 250,000 clones, roughly 84% of them singletons. Sequencing used peripheral blood. The receptor source for this set is a young woman with acute or convalescent COVID-19.

The chain couples TRBV6-5 to TRBJ2-7; a weak D match, TRBD1 (6 bases). The germline V and J ends were trimmed by 5 bases and 2 bases, with 13 bases remaining between them. Germline V gene lookup returns CDR1 MNHEY and CDR2 SVGAGI. The CDR3 has 14 residues. The CDR3 DNA reads as TGTGCCAGCAGTCAGGTGCAGGGGCCCTACGAGCAGTACTTC. The encoded protein is CASSQVQGPYEQYF.

This chain connects TRBV28 to TRBJ1-5, with 7 bases lining up with TRBD1. The germline V gene encodes CDR1 MDHEN and CDR2 SYDVKM. V shed 6 bases and J 4 bases; nucleotides not matched to a gene: 12. CDR3 length: 16 amino acids. The DNA of the CDR3 is TGTGCCAGCAGCGAGATCCAGGACAGGCAAAATCAGCCCCAGCATTTT. This codes for CASSEIQDRQNQPQHF.

The CDR3 DNA sequence: TGTGCCAGCAGCTTAGACAGGGTTAGCAATCAGCCCCAGCATTTT. Encoded protein: CASSLDRVSNQPQHF. J is TRBJ1-5 and V is TRBV7-2, with TRBD1 as a possible D gene (6 bases). CDR1 is SGHTA, CDR2 FQGNSA, per germline. CDR3 length: 15 residues. The V and J ends lost 1 base and 0 bases respectively, with 7 bases between them.

This clone appeared once. The chain joins TRBV5-4 to TRBJ2-7; 7 positions match TRBD2. The V gene end was trimmed by 0 bases and the J gene end by 0 bases; junction bases not matched to a gene: 3. This CDR3 is 15 amino acids long. The V gene's germline CDR1 is SGHNT and CDR2 YYREEE (reference sequence). The CDR3 is CASSLGGRPSYEQYF. The CDR3 bases are TGTGCCAGCAGCTTGGGCGGGAGACCCTCCTACGAGCAGTACTTC.

V is TRBV11-2 and J is TRBJ1-1, with 7 bases matching TRBD1. The CDR3 runs to 16 residues. From germline, CDR1 is SGHAT and CDR2 FQNNGV. V shed 1 base, J shed 1 base, and the junction held 6 bases outside the gene matches. Here the CDR3 DNA reads TGTGCCAGCAGCTTAGGCGGGACAGTGAGGAACACTGAAGCTTTCTTT. This sequence encodes CASSLGGTVRNTEAFF.

The chain uses TRBV7-2 and TRBJ2-2; 10 bases are shared with TRBD2. Germline CDR1 SGHTA, CDR2 FQGNSA. The J segment lost 6 bases and the V segment lost 6 bases, leaving 7 bases of the junction unmatched. This CDR3 contains 15 residues. In nucleotides, the CDR3 is TGTGCCAGCAGTTGGTCTAGCGGGAGCCCCGGGGAGCTGTTTTTT. It encodes CASSWSSGSPGELFF.